This is a list of T cell receptor beta chains from one sample in a study of T cells after yellow fever vaccination. TCRdb re-called the 5' RACE reads through MiXCR, storing one row per CDR3 protein. The sample lists under 30,000 distinct CDR3 sequences, about 4.7% occurring once. The sequencing here drew on CD8+ T cells sorted from PBMCs, taken 10 days after the yellow fever booster vaccination. These TCRs come from a man between 25 and 39 years old who received the YFV17D yellow fever vaccine. The CDR3 runs from the conserved cysteine through the conserved F or W. A D gene is named only where the DNA matches it firmly. Some rows have no size entry. The others give once, few or many, or a class for an expanded clone.

TRBV6-5,-,TRBJ2-1,many,CASSRGTYNEQFF,TGTGCCAGCAGCCGCGGGACGTACAATGAGCAGTTCTTC
TRBV4-2,-,TRBJ2-3,many,CASSQEGLGTDTQYF,TGTGCCAGCAGCCAAGAAGGGCTAGGCACAGATACGCAGTATTTT
TRBV15,-,TRBJ2-7,many,CATSRDSQGPYEQYF,TGTGCCACCAGCAGAGATTCACAGGGCCCCTACGAGCAGTACTTC
TRBV12-3/TRBV12-4,-,TRBJ2-2,many,CASSLGRLNTGELFF,TGTGCCAGCAGTTTGGGCAGGTTGAACACCGGGGAGCTGTTTTTT
TRBV9,-,TRBJ2-1,many,CASSVGGGVLPNNEQFF,TGTGCCAGCAGCGTTGGCGGGGGCGTATTACCGAACAATGAGCAGTTCTTC
TRBV27,-,TRBJ2-3,many,CASSPFREVTDTQYF,TGTGCCAGCAGTCCCTTTAGGGAGGTCACAGATACGCAGTATTTT
TRBV7-9,-,TRBJ2-7,many,CASSPTALVSYEQYF,TGTGCCAGCAGCCCAACGGCCCTCGTATCCTACGAGCAGTACTTC
TRBV7-2,TRBD1,TRBJ2-1,many,CASSLAGGPGQGKYNEQFF,TGTGCCAGCAGCTTAGCAGGGGGGCCGGGACAGGGAAAGTACAATGAGCAGTTCTTC
TRBV9,-,TRBJ2-7,many,CASSEWGGGDEQYF,TGTGCCAGCAGCGAGTGGGGGGGCGGGGACGAGCAGTACTTC
TRBV4-2,-,TRBJ2-1,-,CASGPGPAYYNEQFF,TGTGCCAGCGGCCCCGGGCCAGCCTACTACAATGAGCAGTTCTTC
TRBV18,-,TRBJ2-5,many,CASSFPEAGETQYF,TGTGCCAGCTCATTCCCCGAGGCGGGGGAGACCCAGTACTTC
TRBV5-6,TRBD1,TRBJ2-2,many,CASSDGDRPATGELFF,TGTGCCAGCAGCGACGGGGACAGGCCTGCCACCGGGGAGCTGTTTTTT
TRBV28,TRBD1,TRBJ1-2,many,CASSLDRGLGSGYTF,TGTGCCAGCAGCCTCGACAGGGGGCTAGGGAGTGGCTACACCTTC
TRBV30,-,TRBJ2-7,many,CAWSVVGQAGSSYEQYF,TGTGCCTGGAGTGTAGTGGGCCAGGCAGGGAGCTCCTACGAGCAGTACTTC
TRBV4-2,TRBD2,TRBJ2-3,many,CASSPRDYGADTQYF,TGTGCCAGCAGCCCCCGGGACTACGGGGCAGATACGCAGTATTTT
TRBV10-2,-,TRBJ1-1,many,CASMGTEAFF,TGCGCCAGCATGGGTACTGAAGCTTTCTTT
TRBV19,TRBD1,TRBJ2-3,many,CASKTGADSGRQYF,TGTGCCAGTAAAACAGGGGCGGATTCGGGTCGGCAGTATTTT
TRBV6-5,TRBD1,TRBJ2-3,many,CASQTGETDTQYF,TGTGCCAGCCAGACAGGGGAAACAGATACGCAGTATTTT
TRBV27,TRBD2,TRBJ2-1,many,CASSLSASGIEQFF,TGTGCCAGCAGTTTATCGGCTAGCGGGATTGAGCAGTTCTTC
TRBV19,-,TRBJ2-7,many,CASSIGVFSGYYEQYF,TGTGCCAGTAGTATAGGTGTCTTTAGCGGATACTACGAGCAGTACTTC
TRBV29-1,TRBD2,TRBJ2-1,many,CSVTGTSTNEQFF,TGCAGCGTAACCGGGACTAGTACCAATGAGCAGTTCTTC
TRBV6-5,-,TRBJ2-3,many,CASSYSWLAPDTQYF,TGTGCCAGCAGTTACTCGTGGCTAGCCCCAGATACGCAGTATTTT
TRBV7-9,-,TRBJ1-2,many,CASTQEYGYTF,TGTGCCAGTACACAGGAGTATGGCTACACCTTC
TRBV6-2/TRBV6-3,-,TRBJ2-1,many,CASSYSETPSYNEQFF,TGTGCCAGCAGTTACAGTGAGACTCCCTCCTACAATGAGCAGTTCTTC
TRBV18,-,TRBJ1-5,many,CASKREGNQPQHF,TGTGCCAGTAAGAGGGAAGGGAATCAGCCCCAGCATTTT
TRBV9,TRBD1,TRBJ2-7,-,CASSPRQGTHEQYF,TGTGCCAGCAGCCCGAGACAGGGGACCCACGAGCAGTACTTC
TRBV11-2,-,TRBJ1-2,many,CASSLYSNYGYTF,TGTGCCAGCAGCTTGTATTCTAACTATGGCTACACCTTC
TRBV12-5,-,TRBJ2-1,medium-sized,CASGLWHYEQFF,TGTGCTAGTGGTTTGTGGCATTATGAGCAGTTCTTC
TRBV13,TRBD2,TRBJ2-7,many,CASSLRLAGLPYEQYF,TGTGCCAGCAGCTTGCGACTAGCGGGATTACCCTACGAGCAGTACTTC
TRBV20-1,TRBD2,TRBJ2-1,many,CSAEIELAGGSYEQFF,TGCAGTGCCGAAATCGAACTAGCGGGAGGTAGCTATGAGCAGTTCTTC
TRBV4-3,-,TRBJ2-7,-,CTSSQDEGYEQYF,TGCACCAGCAGCCAAGATGAGGGCTACGAGCAGTACTTC
TRBV24-1,-,TRBJ2-3,many,CATSETGDTDTQYF,TGTGCCACCAGTGAAACCGGGGACACAGATACGCAGTATTTT
TRBV12-3/TRBV12-4,TRBD1,TRBJ2-7,many,CASSFPGQGDDEQYF,TGTGCCAGCAGTTTTCCGGGACAGGGAGACGACGAGCAGTACTTC
TRBV9,TRBD1,TRBJ2-7,many,CASSSGQGGPYEQYF,TGTGCCAGCAGCTCCGGACAGGGAGGCCCCTACGAGCAGTACTTC
TRBV5-1,-,TRBJ2-7,many,CASSLSYGIGYEQYF,TGCGCCAGCAGCTTGTCGTATGGGATAGGCTACGAGCAGTACTTC
TRBV6-5,-,TRBJ2-2,many,CASSDSRTTGELFF,TGTGCCAGCAGTGACTCCCGGACCACCGGGGAGCTGTTTTTT
TRBV6-5,-,TRBJ2-5,many,CASSYSTPGVEAQYF,TGTGCCAGCAGTTACTCGACTCCGGGCGTCGAGGCCCAGTACTTC
TRBV6-2/TRBV6-3,-,TRBJ1-2,-,CASANGQISGYTF,TGTGCCAGCGCCAATGGACAGATTAGTGGCTACACCTTC
TRBV20-1,-,TRBJ2-3,many,CSARTRQDRADTQYF,TGCAGTGCCAGGACCAGGCAGGATCGGGCGGATACGCAGTATTTT
TRBV10-2,TRBD2,TRBJ2-7,many,CASRDPSGTSPSYEQYF,TGCGCCAGCAGGGATCCTAGCGGGACCTCCCCCTCCTACGAGCAGTACTTC
TRBV10-2,-,TRBJ1-5,many,CASSSFDSNQPQHF,TGCGCCAGCAGTAGCTTTGATAGCAATCAGCCCCAGCATTTT
TRBV28,-,TRBJ2-3,many,CASSNRDSTDTQYF,TGTGCCAGCAGTAACCGGGACAGCACAGATACGCAGTATTTT
TRBV3-1,TRBD2,TRBJ2-4,many,CASSQLAGGKNIQYF,TGTGCCAGCAGCCAGTTAGCGGGAGGCAAAAACATTCAGTACTTC
TRBV7-6,-,TRBJ2-5,many,CASSSVDGDALETQYF,TGTGCCAGCAGCTCGGTAGATGGCGATGCTCTGGAGACCCAGTACTTC
TRBV5-1,-,TRBJ2-7,-,CASRSGTPYEQYF,TGCGCCAGCAGGTCCGGGACTCCGTACGAGCAGTACTTC
TRBV19,TRBD2,TRBJ2-5,few,CATSIGSSGQYQETQYF,TGTGCCACTAGTATAGGGTCTAGCGGGCAGTACCAAGAGACCCAGTACTTC
TRBV3-1,-,TRBJ2-7,many,CASSQVKLLSYEQYF,TGTGCCAGCAGCCAAGTTAAGCTTTTGAGTTACGAGCAGTACTTC
TRBV9,-,TRBJ2-1,many,CASSVPVGNEQFF,TGTGCCAGCAGCGTACCAGTGGGTAATGAGCAGTTCTTC
TRBV20-1,TRBD2,TRBJ2-1,many,CSAREAEREFSYNEQFF,TGCAGTGCTAGAGAGGCCGAGCGGGAGTTTTCCTACAATGAGCAGTTCTTC
TRBV3-1,-,TRBJ2-5,many,CASSQTASGEETQYF,TGTGCCAGCAGCCAAACCGCTTCCGGAGAAGAGACCCAGTACTTC
TRBV12-2,-,TRBJ2-3,-,CASRLGRLPDTQYF,TGTGCAAGTCGCTTAGGGAGACTGCCCGATACGCAGTATTTT
TRBV4-2,-,TRBJ2-7,many,CASSQEFGVSYEQYF,TGTGCCAGCAGCCAAGAATTTGGAGTTTCCTACGAGCAGTACTTC